These T cell receptor beta chains were read from a single sample in a study of low-dose radiotherapy and immunotherapy resistance in tumors. Using its own MiXCR run on the reads, TCRdb lists one record per CDR3 protein. The table records approximately 100,000 distinct CDR3 sequences, around 20% of them present only once. Sequencing used PBMCs, obtained after low-dose radiotherapy plus immunotherapy. The receptors originated from a male donor with prostate cancer. The conserved cysteine and the conserved F or W are not part of the CDR3 here. D genes are given only for firm matches. Some rows mark clone size as missing; the rest say once, few, many or name a class of expanded clone.

few,TRBJ1-5,TRBV28,NA,ASRSPVWTLNQPQH
many,TRBJ2-3,TRBV5-1,TRBD2,ASSLFGGGTTDTQY
many,TRBJ2-3,TRBV7-8,NA,ASSLRDLPPDTQY
many,TRBJ2-5,TRBV7-9,TRBD2,ASSFPTHSGGASSQQETQY
many,TRBJ2-3,TRBV5-5,NA,ASSWGAEDTQY
many,TRBJ2-5,TRBV4-1,NA,ASSQVVSGEGWETQY
once,TRBJ2-2,TRBV12-3/TRBV12-4,NA,ASTPFTSLHRELFFF
NA,TRBJ2-1,TRBV4-2,TRBD2,ASSQVSGGADDEQF
NA,TRBJ2-7,TRBV3-1,TRBD1,ASSHRDRVGEQY
many,TRBJ2-1,TRBV29-1,TRBD2,SAPGLAANEQF
NA,TRBJ2-5,TRBV3-1,NA,ASSRLAETQY
many,TRBJ2-3,TRBV4-1,TRBD2,ASSQEMGLAGGRNTQY
many,TRBJ1-6,TRBV2,NA,ASNPDQNSPLH
NA,TRBJ1-2,TRBV9,NA,ASSVGPSYGYT
many,TRBJ2-2,TRBV5-6,NA,ASSTDPTGTGELF
NA,TRBJ1-6,TRBV20-1,NA,SAPRGDGVNSPLH
NA,TRBJ1-2,TRBV12-3/TRBV12-4,NA,ASSVGVGDGYT
many,TRBJ2-3,TRBV11-1,NA,ASKSGPSTDTQY
many,TRBJ2-1,TRBV5-1,TRBD2,ASSLTSGPYNEQF
many,TRBJ2-1,TRBV19,TRBD2,ASSKRLAGGAVSSYNEQF
many,TRBJ1-4,TRBV20-1,TRBD1,SARLTGFANEKLF
NA,TRBJ1-2,TRBV3-1,NA,ASSQTTGNGYT
many,TRBJ2-3,TRBV19,TRBD2,ASTVGAGGGTQY
many,TRBJ1-5,TRBV7-2,NA,ASSPHREQPQH
many,TRBJ2-7,TRBV12-5,NA,ASGLEDAGQQY
many,TRBJ2-2,TRBV28,NA,ASSLARGSSGGTGELF
many,TRBJ1-6,TRBV5-1,NA,ASSLTTGANNSPLH